These 4 T cell receptor beta chains originate from one sample sequenced in a study of blood T cell repertoires in COVID-19. Generated by immunoSEQ multiplex PCR, the TCRdb table keeps only in-frame clones and is missing some. The data show 250,000 to 350,000 clones, around 90% seen once. Sequenced: PBMCs or T cells enriched from blood (not recorded which). The receptors come from a woman aged 25 to 39 who had recovered from COVID-19.

The CDR3, as DNA: TGTGCCAGCACCCCAACAGGGGGCGATCGCTCCGGGGAGCTGTTTTTT. As protein: CASTPTGGDRSGELFF. The chain joins TRBV27 to TRBJ2-2, with 9 bases matching TRBD1. CDR1 is MNHEY and CDR2 is SMNVEV in the germline V gene (reference sequence). With V trimmed by 7 bases and J by 6 bases, 12 bases remained unmatched. The CDR3 sequence is 16 residues long.

This clone was observed a single time. The chain is built from TRBV5-1 and TRBJ1-2, with D tentatively TRBD1 (5 bases). Per germline, CDR1 SGHRS and CDR2 YFSETQ. The CDR3 contains 14 residues. The germline V and J ends were trimmed by 4 bases and 6 bases, with 16 bases remaining between them. Here the CDR3 reads CASSGAGWTDGYTF. DNA of the CDR3: TGCGCCAGCAGCGGTGCAGGGTGGACGGATGGCTACACCTTC.

The chain uses TRBV11-3 and TRBJ2-7, with 9 bases fitting TRBD2. The CDR3 is 15 residues long. Trimming at V came to 2 bases and at J to 3 bases, leaving 5 bases not matched to a gene. Per germline, CDR1 SGHNT and CDR2 YENEEA. The CDR3 region has the DNA TGTGCCAGCAGCTTAAAAAGCGGGGGGCTCTACGAGCAGTACTTC. Translated, it gives CASSLKSGGLYEQYF.

This chain connects TRBV3-1 (or the pseudogene TRBV3-2) to TRBJ2-1; no reliable D call. V dropped 0 bases and J dropped 0 bases, with 15 bases sitting between them. The CDR3 spans 18 residues. The germline CDR1 and CDR2 sequences are LGHDT and YNNKEL (reference sequence). CDR3: CASSQDSRRPISYNEQFF. As DNA, the CDR3 is TGTGCCAGCAGCCAAGATTCCCGCAGGCCTATCTCCTACAATGAGCAGTTCTTC.